These 4 T cell receptor beta chains share one sample of origin, sequenced in a study of T cells in Graves' hyperthyroidism and ophthalmopathy. There were TCR beta CDR3 regions amplified from RNA transcripts. The HTBI set primed first-round TCR CDR3 RT-PCR. A single record per CDR3 protein comes from TCRdb applying MiXCR to the multiplex PCR reads. The sample carries 450,000 to 600,000 distinct CDR3 sequences, just under 20% recorded once. The material sequenced was blood. The receptors shown here come from a man between 40 and 49 years old with Graves' ophthalmopathy.

This clonotype was recorded a few times. The V gene is TRBV24-1, the J gene TRBJ1-2, with TRBD1 matching 7 bases. This CDR3 has 18 residues. Per germline, CDR1 KGHDR and CDR2 SFDVKD. The V and J ends lost 5 bases and 2 bases, in that order; junction bases with no gene match: 16. CDR3 coding DNA: TGTGCCACCAGTGGCCCCGAGGCAGGGGGTTCCGCAAACTATGGCTACACCTTC. Its protein product is CATSGPEAGGSANYGYTF.

This clonotype was recorded at least ten times. CDR3 bases: TGTGCCACCTTACGGGGGTACCAAGAGACCCAGTACTTC. As protein: CATLRGYQETQYF. The chain joins TRBV2 to TRBJ2-5, with a tentative D call TRBD2 (6 bases). This CDR3 is 13 amino acids long. The V gene's germline CDR1 is SNHLY and CDR2 FYNNEI. Trimming stripped 10 bases from V and 0 bases from J, with 12 bases between.

This clonotype showed up just once. The chain links TRBV30 to TRBJ2-5, with 11 bases matching TRBD2. Germline trimming cut 2 bases from V and 3 bases from J; bases unmatched to any gene: 5. This CDR3 spans 15 amino acids. Per the germline V gene, CDR1 is GTSNPN and CDR2 is SVGIG (reference sequence). For the CDR3, the DNA is TGTGCCTGGAGTTTTGGACTAGCGGGTAAAGAGACCCAGTACTTC. It encodes CAWSFGLAGKETQYF.

With respect to this clonotype: A read error may explain this, as a much larger clone is one base away. The V gene is TRBV3-1, the J gene TRBJ1-1; no clear D gene. Trimming cost V 0 bases and J 7 bases, with 12 bases left between them. From germline, CDR1 is LGHDT and CDR2 YNNKEL (reference sequence). The CDR3 is made up of 14 amino acids. CDR3 bases: TGTGCCAGCAGCCAAGAGGGGAGGTCCAATGAAGCTTTCTTT. Translation: CASSQEGRSNEAFF.